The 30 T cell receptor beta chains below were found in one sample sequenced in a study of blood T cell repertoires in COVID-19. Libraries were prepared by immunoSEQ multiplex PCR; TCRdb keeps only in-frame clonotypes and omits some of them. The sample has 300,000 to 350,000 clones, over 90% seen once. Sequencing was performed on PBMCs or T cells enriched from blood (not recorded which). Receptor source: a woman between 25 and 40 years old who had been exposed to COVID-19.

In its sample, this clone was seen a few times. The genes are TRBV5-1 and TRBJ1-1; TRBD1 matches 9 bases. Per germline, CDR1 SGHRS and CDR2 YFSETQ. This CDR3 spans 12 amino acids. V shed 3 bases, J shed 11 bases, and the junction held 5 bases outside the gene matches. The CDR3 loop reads CASSYGQGMAFF. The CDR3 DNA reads TGCGCCAGCAGCTATGGACAGGGGATGGCTTTCTTT.

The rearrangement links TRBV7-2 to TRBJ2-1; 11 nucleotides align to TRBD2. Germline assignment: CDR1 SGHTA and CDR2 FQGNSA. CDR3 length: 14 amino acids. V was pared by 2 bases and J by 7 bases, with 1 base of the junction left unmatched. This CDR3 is CASSLRLAGNEQFF. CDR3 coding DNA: TGTGCCAGCAGCTTACGACTAGCGGGAAATGAGCAGTTCTTC.

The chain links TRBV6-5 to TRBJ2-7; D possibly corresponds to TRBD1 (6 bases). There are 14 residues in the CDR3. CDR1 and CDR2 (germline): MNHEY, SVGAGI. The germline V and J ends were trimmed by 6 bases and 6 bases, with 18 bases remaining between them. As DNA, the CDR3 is TGTGCCAGCAGCTCTACCTCAGGGGTGGGCGAGCAGTACTTC. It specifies CASSSTSGVGEQYF.

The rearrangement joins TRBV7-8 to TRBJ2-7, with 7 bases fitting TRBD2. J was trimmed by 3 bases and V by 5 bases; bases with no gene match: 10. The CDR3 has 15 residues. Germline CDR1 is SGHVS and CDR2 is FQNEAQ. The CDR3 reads CASSPYGGVLYEQYF. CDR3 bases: TGTGCCAGCAGCCCCTATGGGGGGGTACTCTACGAGCAGTACTTC.

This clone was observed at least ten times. The DNA for the CDR3 is TGTGCCAGCAGCCCAGGGGGACAGGGCTCCACCGGGGAGCTGTTTTTT. This encodes CASSPGGQGSTGELFF. This chain joins TRBV7-6 and TRBJ2-2; TRBD1 matches 9 bases. CDR3 length: 16 residues. V lost 5 bases, J lost 4 bases, and 8 bases stayed unmatched. Germline lookup yields CDR1 SGHVS and CDR2 FNYEAQ.

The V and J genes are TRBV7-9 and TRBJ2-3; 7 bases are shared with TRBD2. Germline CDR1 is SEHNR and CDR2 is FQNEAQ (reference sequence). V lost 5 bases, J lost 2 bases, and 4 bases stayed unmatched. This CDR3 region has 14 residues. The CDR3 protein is CASSPGRHTDTQYF. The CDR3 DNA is TGTGCCAGCAGCCCCGGGAGGCACACAGATACGCAGTATTTT.

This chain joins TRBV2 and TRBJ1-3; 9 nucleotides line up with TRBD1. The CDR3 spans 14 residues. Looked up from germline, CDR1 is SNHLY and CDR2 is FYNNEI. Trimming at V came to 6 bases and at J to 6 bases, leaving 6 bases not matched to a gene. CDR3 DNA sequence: TGTGCCAGCAGAGCCGGACAGGGGCAAAACACCATATATTTT. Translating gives CASRAGQGQNTIYF. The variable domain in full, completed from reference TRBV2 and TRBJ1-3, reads EPEVTQTPSHQVTQMGQEVILRCVPISNHLYFYWYRQILGQKVEFLVSFYNNEISEKSEIFDDQFSVERPDGSNFTLKIRSTKLEDSAMYFCASRAGQGQNTIYFGEGSWLTVV.

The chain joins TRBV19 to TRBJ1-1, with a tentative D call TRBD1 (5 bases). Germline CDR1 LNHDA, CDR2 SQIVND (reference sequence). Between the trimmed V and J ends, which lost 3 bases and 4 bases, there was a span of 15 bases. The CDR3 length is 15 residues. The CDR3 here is CASSILGRGSTEAFF. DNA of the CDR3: TGTGCCAGTAGTATCCTTGGACGGGGGAGCACTGAAGCTTTCTTT.

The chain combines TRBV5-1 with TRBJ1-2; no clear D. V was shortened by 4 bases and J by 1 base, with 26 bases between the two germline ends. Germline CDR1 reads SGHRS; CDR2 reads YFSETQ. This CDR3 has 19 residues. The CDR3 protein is CASSPRFALLGVDNYGYTF. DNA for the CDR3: TGCGCCAGCAGCCCCCGGTTCGCTCTTCTCGGGGTCGATAACTATGGCTACACCTTC.

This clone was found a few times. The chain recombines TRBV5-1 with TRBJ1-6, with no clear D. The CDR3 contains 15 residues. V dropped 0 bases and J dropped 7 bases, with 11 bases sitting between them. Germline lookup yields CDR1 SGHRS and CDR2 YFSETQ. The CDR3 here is CASSLGHRSNSPLHF. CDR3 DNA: TGCGCCAGCAGCTTGGGACACCGCTCCAATTCACCCCTCCACTTT.

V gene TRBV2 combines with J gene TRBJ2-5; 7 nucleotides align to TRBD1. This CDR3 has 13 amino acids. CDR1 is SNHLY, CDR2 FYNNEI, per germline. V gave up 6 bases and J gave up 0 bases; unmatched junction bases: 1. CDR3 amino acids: CASRDRYQETQYF. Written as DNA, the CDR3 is TGTGCCAGCAGGGACAGGTACCAAGAGACCCAGTACTTC.

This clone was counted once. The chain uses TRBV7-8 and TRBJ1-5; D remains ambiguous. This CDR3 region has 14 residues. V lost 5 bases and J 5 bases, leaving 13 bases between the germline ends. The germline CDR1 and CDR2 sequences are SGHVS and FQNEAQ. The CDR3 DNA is TGTGCCAGCAGCCCAAACACCGGAGATCAGCCCCAGCATTTT. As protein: CASSPNTGDQPQHF.

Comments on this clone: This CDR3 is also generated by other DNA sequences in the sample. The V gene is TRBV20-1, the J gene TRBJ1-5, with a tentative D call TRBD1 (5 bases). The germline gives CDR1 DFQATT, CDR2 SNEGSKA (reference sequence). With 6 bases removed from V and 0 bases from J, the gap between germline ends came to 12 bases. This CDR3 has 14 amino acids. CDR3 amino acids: CSASRGNSNQPQHF. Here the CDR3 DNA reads TGCAGTGCCAGTCGGGGGAATAGCAATCAGCCCCAGCATTTT.

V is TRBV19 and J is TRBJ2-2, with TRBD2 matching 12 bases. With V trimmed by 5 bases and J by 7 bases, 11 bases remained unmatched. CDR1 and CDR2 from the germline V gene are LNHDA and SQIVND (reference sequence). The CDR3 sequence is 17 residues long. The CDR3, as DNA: TGTGCCAGTAGTTTGGCTAGCGGGGGGGTGAATAGCGGGGAGCTGTTTTTT. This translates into CASSLASGGVNSGELFF.

The CDR3 DNA sequence: TGTGCCAGCAGCTTCGGACAGGGGTGGGGTGAGCAGTTCTTC. Its protein is CASSFGQGWGEQFF. The genes are TRBV7-2 and TRBJ2-1; 9 positions agree with TRBD1. The ends lost 3 bases at V and 9 bases at J; junction bases unmatched: 6. The CDR3 runs to 14 residues. CDR1 SGHTA and CDR2 FQGNSA come from the germline V gene.

The DNA for the CDR3 is TGTGCCAGCACACAGGACAGAACCTACGAGCAGTACTTC. Translation gives CASTQDRTYEQYF. The chain couples TRBV2 to TRBJ2-7; TRBD1 might be the D (6 bases). The V gene lost 7 bases and the J gene lost 2 bases, with 12 bases spanning the gap. CDR3 length equals 13 residues. CDR1 is SNHLY, CDR2 FYNNEI, per germline.

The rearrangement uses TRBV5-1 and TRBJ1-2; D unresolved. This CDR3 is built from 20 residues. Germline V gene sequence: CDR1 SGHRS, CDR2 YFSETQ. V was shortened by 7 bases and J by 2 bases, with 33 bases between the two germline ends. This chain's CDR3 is CASAPVPSYMSNYINYGYTF. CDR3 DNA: TGCGCCAGCGCTCCCGTTCCCAGTTACATGTCAAACTACATAAACTATGGCTACACCTTC.

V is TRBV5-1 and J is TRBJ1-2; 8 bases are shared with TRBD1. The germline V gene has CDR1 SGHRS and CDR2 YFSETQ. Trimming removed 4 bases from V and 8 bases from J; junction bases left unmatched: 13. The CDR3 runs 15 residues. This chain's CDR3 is CASSPGQGDMEGYTF. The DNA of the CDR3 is TGCGCCAGCAGCCCCGGACAGGGTGATATGGAGGGCTACACCTTC.

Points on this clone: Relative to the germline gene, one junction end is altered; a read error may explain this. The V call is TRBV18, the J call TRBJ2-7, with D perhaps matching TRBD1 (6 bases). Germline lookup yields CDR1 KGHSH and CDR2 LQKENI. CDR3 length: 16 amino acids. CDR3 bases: TGTGCCAGCTCACCACCGGGACACGGAAGCTCCTACGGGCAGTACTTC. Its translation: CASSPPGHGSSYGQYF.

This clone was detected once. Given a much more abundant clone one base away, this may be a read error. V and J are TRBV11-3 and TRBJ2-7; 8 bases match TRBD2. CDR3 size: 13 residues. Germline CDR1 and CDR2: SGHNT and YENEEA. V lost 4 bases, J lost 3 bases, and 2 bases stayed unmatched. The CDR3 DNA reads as TGTGCCAGCAGCTACGGGACTAGCTACGAGCAGTACTTC. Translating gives CASSYGTSYEQYF. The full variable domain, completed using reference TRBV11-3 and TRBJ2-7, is EAGVVQSPRYKIIEKKQPVAFWCNPISGHNTLYWYLQNLGQGPELLIRYENEEAVDDSQLPKDRFSAERLKGVDSTLKIQPAELGDSAVYLCASSYGTSYEQYFGPGTRLTVT.

The CDR3 region is CASSLISGKGEQFF. CDR3 coding DNA: TGCGCCAGCAGCTTGATTTCAGGGAAGGGGGAGCAGTTCTTC. The chain employs TRBV5-1 and TRBJ2-1, with D possibly being TRBD1 (5 bases). Germline V CDR1 and CDR2: SGHRS, YFSETQ. V was pared by 1 base and J by 10 bases, with 15 bases between. This CDR3 has 14 residues.

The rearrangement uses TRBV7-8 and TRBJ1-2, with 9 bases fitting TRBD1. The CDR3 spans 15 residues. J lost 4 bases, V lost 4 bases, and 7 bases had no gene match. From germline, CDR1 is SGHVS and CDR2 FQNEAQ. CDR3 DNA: TGTGCCAGCAGCTATAGGACAGGGGAAGCCTATGGCTACACCTTC. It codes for CASSYRTGEAYGYTF.

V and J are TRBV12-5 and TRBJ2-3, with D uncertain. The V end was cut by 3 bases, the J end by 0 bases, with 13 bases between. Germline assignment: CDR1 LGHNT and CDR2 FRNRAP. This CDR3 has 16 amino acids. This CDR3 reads CASGLGGISSTDTQYF. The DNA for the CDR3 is TGTGCTAGTGGTTTAGGCGGAATTTCTAGCACAGATACGCAGTATTTT.

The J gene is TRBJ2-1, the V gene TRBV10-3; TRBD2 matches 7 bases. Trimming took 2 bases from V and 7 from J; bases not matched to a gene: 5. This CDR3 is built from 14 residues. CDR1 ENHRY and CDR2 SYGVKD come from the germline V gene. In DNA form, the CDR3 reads TGTGCCATCAGTGAGGGACTAGTCGGGAATGAGCAGTTCTTC. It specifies CAISEGLVGNEQFF.

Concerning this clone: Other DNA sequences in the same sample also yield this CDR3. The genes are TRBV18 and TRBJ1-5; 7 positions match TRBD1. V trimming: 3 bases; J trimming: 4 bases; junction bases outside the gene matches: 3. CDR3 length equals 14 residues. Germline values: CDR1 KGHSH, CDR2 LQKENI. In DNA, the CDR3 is TGTGCCAGCTCACCCGGGACAGCTAATCAGCCCCAGCATTTT. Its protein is CASSPGTANQPQHF.

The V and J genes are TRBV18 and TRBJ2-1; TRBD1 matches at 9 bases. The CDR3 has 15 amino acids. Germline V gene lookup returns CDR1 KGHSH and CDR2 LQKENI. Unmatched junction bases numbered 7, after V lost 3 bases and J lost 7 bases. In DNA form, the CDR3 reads TGTGCCAGCTCACCCGGGACAGGGTTGAGTAATGAGCAGTTCTTC. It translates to CASSPGTGLSNEQFF.

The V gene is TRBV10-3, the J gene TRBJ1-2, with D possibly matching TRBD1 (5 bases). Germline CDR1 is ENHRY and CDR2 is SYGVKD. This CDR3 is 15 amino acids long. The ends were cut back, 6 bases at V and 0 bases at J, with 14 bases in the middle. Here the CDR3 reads CAISETGGTNYGYTF. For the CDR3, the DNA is TGTGCCATCAGCGAAACAGGTGGGACTAACTATGGCTACACCTTC.

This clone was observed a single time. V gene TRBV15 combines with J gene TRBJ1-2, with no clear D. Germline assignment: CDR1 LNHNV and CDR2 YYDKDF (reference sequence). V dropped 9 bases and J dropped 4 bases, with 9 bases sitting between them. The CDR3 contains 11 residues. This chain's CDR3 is CATSSGYGYTF. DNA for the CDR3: TGTGCCACTAGCTCCGGCTATGGCTACACCTTC.

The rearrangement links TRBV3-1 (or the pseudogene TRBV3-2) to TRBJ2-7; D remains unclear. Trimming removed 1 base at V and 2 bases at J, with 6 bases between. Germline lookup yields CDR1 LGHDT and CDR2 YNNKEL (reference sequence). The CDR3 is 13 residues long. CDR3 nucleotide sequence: TGTGCCAGCAGCCAAGTAATCGCCTACGAGCAGTACTTC. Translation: CASSQVIAYEQYF.

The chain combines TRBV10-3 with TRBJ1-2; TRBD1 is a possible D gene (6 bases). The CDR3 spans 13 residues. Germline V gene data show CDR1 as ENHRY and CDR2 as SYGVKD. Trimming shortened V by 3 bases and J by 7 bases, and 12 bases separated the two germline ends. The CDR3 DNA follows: TGTGCCATCAGTGATCCCGGGGGGCCTGGCTACACCTTC. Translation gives CAISDPGGPGYTF.